This paragraph reports one T cell receptor beta chain. These data originate in a study of T cells in localized non-small cell lung cancer. From germline, CDR1 is LNHNV and CDR2 YYDKDF (reference sequence). Trimming cost V 0 bases and J 5 bases, with 5 bases left between them. The CDR3 covers 13 residues. Some clones are missing from TCRdb's copy, which holds only in-frame ones; the method was immunoSEQ multiplex PCR. The sample contains around 41,000 clones, roughly 86% of which appear only once. The TCR comes from a woman aged 18-55 years with stage III lung adenocarcinoma. The chain employs TRBV15 and TRBJ1-5; D remains unclear. The source was peripheral blood, collected before any cancer treatment. The CDR3 region has the DNA TGTGCCACCAGCAGAGATACGGATCAGCCCCAGCATTTT. As protein: CATSRDTDQPQHF.